This T cell receptor (beta chain) derives from a study of cytomegalovirus exposure and HLA in healthy donors. About the study: From donors who were HLA-typed, an early data release held 70 million to 90 million unique TCRs.

The V end lost 3 bases, the J end lost 2 bases, and 8 bases lay between the germline ends. The CDR3 consists of 13 residues. Germline lookup yields CDR1 MDHEN and CDR2 SYDVKM. Vbeta (60) and Jbeta (13) primers were used in the PCR. Here immunoSEQ multiplex PCR was the method, and the copy in TCRdb shows in-frame clones only, minus some. The sample yields about 250,000 clones, 80% seen once. On this clone: Antigen: not known.

Broader study findings: Association with HLA alleles at 0.05 false discovery rate was found for about 17,000 TCR beta sequences in a later analysis. Earlier findings revealed that most TCR beta V segments proved productive either about 90% or about 30% of the time. Researchers had no immune exposure information except CMV serostatus available.

This chain uses TRBV28 with TRBJ2-7, with D maybe TRBD1 (5 bases). The sample taken for sequencing was PBMCs. The TCR sequence derives from a girl aged 2-9 years in good health and CMV-seronegative. The CDR3 reads CASSLGRTYEQYF. DNA of the CDR3: TGTGCCAGCAGTTTGGGGCGTACCTACGAGCAGTACTTC.